Each of the 15 T cell receptor beta chains below was sequenced from the same sample in a study of cytomegalovirus exposure and HLA in healthy donors. Sequenced by immunoSEQ multiplex PCR; TCRdb stores in-frame clones only, minus some. The table records some 130,000 clones, 86% of them present only once. What was sequenced was PBMCs. The receptors were sampled from a man younger than 30 in good health and CMV-seronegative.

V and J are TRBV23-1 and TRBJ1-5, with a tentative D call TRBD1 (6 bases). TRBV23-1 is known as an ORF, though its function is uncertain. The ends were cut back, 2 bases at V and 1 base at J, with 15 bases in the middle. This CDR3 spans 17 amino acids. CDR3: CASSQTNRVGSNQPQHF. The CDR3, as DNA: TGCGCCAGCAGTCAAACAAACAGGGTCGGGAGCAATCAGCCCCAGCATTTT.

This chain uses TRBV5-1 with TRBJ2-1; TRBD2 agrees at 10 bases. V was pared by 0 bases and J by 6 bases, with 6 bases of the junction left unmatched. There are 16 residues in the CDR3. The V gene's germline CDR1 is SGHRS and CDR2 YFSETQ. Here the CDR3 reads CASSLVGTSVLNEQFF. The DNA for the CDR3 is TGCGCCAGCAGCTTGGTTGGGACTAGCGTTCTCAATGAGCAGTTCTTC. The full variable domain, its missing parts supplied by reference TRBV5-1 and TRBJ2-1, is KAGVTQTPRYLIKTRGQQVTLSCSPISGHRSVSWYQQTPGQGLQFLFEYFSETQRNKGNFPGRFSGRQFSNSRSEMNVSTLELGDSALYLCASSLVGTSVLNEQFFGPGTRLTVL.

This clone is a singleton in its sample. The V call is TRBV19, the J call TRBJ1-5; D is undetermined. The germline V gene has CDR1 LNHDA and CDR2 SQIVND (reference sequence). The CDR3 is made up of 15 amino acids. V was cut by 6 bases and J by 1 base, with 13 bases left in between. The CDR3 nucleotides read TGTGCCAGTAGGCACCTTGGGCAGAGCAATCAGCCCCAGCATTTT. As protein: CASRHLGQSNQPQHF.

The chain carries TRBV5-1 and TRBJ2-2; D unresolved. CDR1 and CDR2 from the germline V gene are SGHRS and YFSETQ. The CDR3 covers 14 residues. Trimming removed 0 bases at V and 6 bases at J, with 9 bases between. CDR3 coding DNA: TGCGCCAGCAGCTTGGGAACAGCCCCCGGGGAGCTGTTTTTT. Translated, it gives CASSLGTAPGELFF.

This sequence joins TRBV5-1 and TRBJ2-1, with D possibly TRBD1 on 6 matching bases. V was trimmed by 0 bases and J by 9 bases, leaving 16 bases between them. Germline CDR1 SGHRS, CDR2 YFSETQ. This CDR3 region has 15 residues. The CDR3 bases are TGCGCCAGCAGCTTGGCAGGGGACCATGGGGCTGAGCAGTTCTTC. Protein sequence: CASSLAGDHGAEQFF.

CDR3 nucleotides: TGTGCCAGCAGGAAATTCGGGGACTCTGGAAACACCATATATTTT. Translating it yields CASRKFGDSGNTIYF. The J gene is TRBJ1-3, the V gene TRBV7-8; no clear D. The V gene's germline CDR1 is SGHVS and CDR2 FQNEAQ. The CDR3 totals 15 residues. V dropped 6 bases and J dropped 0 bases, with 12 bases sitting between them.

This clone was counted a single time. The gene calls are TRBV29-1 and TRBJ1-4; 7 nucleotides line up with TRBD1. This CDR3 is 15 amino acids long. Losses at the gene ends were 4 bases for V and 0 bases for J; bases not matched to a gene: 5. Germline V gives CDR1 SQVTM, CDR2 ANQGSEA. CDR3 sequence reads: CSVGQGGATNEKLFF. The CDR3 bases are TGCAGCGTTGGACAGGGTGGGGCAACTAATGAAAAACTGTTTTTT.

The chain uses TRBV30 and TRBJ2-1; D might be TRBD2 (6 bases). From germline, CDR1 is GTSNPN and CDR2 SVGIG (reference sequence). V was clipped by 8 bases and J by 7 bases, with 24 bases between them. The CDR3 extends over 15 amino acids. The CDR3 sequence: CARGKRGGPWNEQFF. The CDR3 coding sequence is TGTGCCCGCGGAAAGCGCGGAGGGCCATGGAATGAGCAGTTCTTC.

This clone was counted a few times. The genes are TRBV6-1 and TRBJ1-4, with D possibly being TRBD1 (6 bases). The CDR3 sequence is 14 residues long. CDR1 is MNHNS, CDR2 SASEGT, per germline. V lost 4 bases, J lost 6 bases, and 12 bases lay in between. CDR3 nucleotide sequence: TGTGCCAGCAGTGTCGGCAGGGGTGATGAAAAACTGTTTTTT. Translating gives CASSVGRGDEKLFF.

The chain is built from TRBV7-8 and TRBJ1-6; D is ambiguous. The CDR3 length is 12 residues. V was clipped by 8 bases and J by 9 bases, with 11 bases between them. CDR1 and CDR2 (germline): SGHVS, FQNEAQ. CDR3 sequence (DNA): TGTGCCAGCTCACCTCCGGGTTCACCCCTCCACTTT. Amino acids: CASSPPGSPLHF. The full variable domain, with the rest looked up from reference TRBV7-8 and TRBJ1-6, is GAGVSQSPRYKVAKRGQDVALRCDPISGHVSLFWYQQALGQGPEFLTYFQNEAQLDKSGLPSDRFFAERPEGSVSTLKIQRTQQEDSAVYLCASSPPGSPLHFGNGTRLTVT.

V is TRBV5-1 and J is TRBJ2-7, with TRBD2 identical over 14 bases. Trimming at V came to 1 base and at J to 0 bases, leaving 3 bases not matched to a gene. The germline CDR1 and CDR2 sequences are SGHRS and YFSETQ. The CDR3 runs to 17 residues. The DNA of the CDR3 is TGCGCCAGCAGCTTGTTCGGACTAGCGGGGGGCTCCTACGAGCAGTACTTC. Its protein product is CASSLFGLAGGSYEQYF.

The CDR3 coding sequence is TGCGCCAGCAGCGCCGGACAGGGTTTAAACACCATATATTTT. Encoded protein: CASSAGQGLNTIYF. V and J are TRBV5-1 and TRBJ1-3; 8 positions agree with TRBD1. This CDR3 has 14 amino acids. The J segment lost 6 bases and the V segment lost 4 bases, leaving 6 bases of the junction unmatched. Germline CDR1 reads SGHRS; CDR2 reads YFSETQ. The full variable domain, in which reference TRBV5-1 and TRBJ1-3 provide the parts outside the CDR3, is KAGVTQTPRYLIKTRGQQVTLSCSPISGHRSVSWYQQTPGQGLQFLFEYFSETQRNKGNFPGRFSGRQFSNSRSEMNVSTLELGDSALYLCASSAGQGLNTIYFGEGSWLTVV.

The genes are TRBV5-1 and TRBJ1-6; 7 bases align to TRBD1. The germline V gene has CDR1 SGHRS and CDR2 YFSETQ. The CDR3 covers 14 residues. Unmatched junction bases numbered 5, after V lost 4 bases and J lost 7 bases. DNA for the CDR3: TGCGCCAGCAGCGCCCGACAGGGCAATTCACCCCTCCACTTT. Translation: CASSARQGNSPLHF.

This chain links TRBV25-1 with TRBJ2-5; no definite D call. The CDR3 totals 14 residues. Trimming pared 2 bases from V and 0 bases from J, leaving 7 bases between. The V gene's germline CDR1 is MGHDK and CDR2 SYGVNS. Here the CDR3 DNA reads TGTGCCAGCAGTGAAGTAACAGACCAAGAGACCCAGTACTTC. This sequence encodes CASSEVTDQETQYF.

A few counts support this clone. The V gene is TRBV7-9, the J gene TRBJ1-1; D is uncertain. V lost 2 bases and J 10 bases, leaving 17 bases between the germline ends. CDR1 is SEHNR, CDR2 FQNEAQ, per germline (reference sequence). The CDR3 runs 14 residues. The CDR3 is CASSLYHSLAGAFF. CDR3 nucleotides: TGTGCCAGCAGCTTATACCACAGCCTCGCGGGAGCTTTCTTT.